Shown below are 19 T cell receptor beta chains from a single sample sequenced in a study of blood T cells in healthy people across ages. A J-beta primer mix and a sample-barcoded 5' primer were used in a second PCR of about 6 to 12 cycles. TCRdb independently ran MiXCR on the 5' RACE reads; one entry per CDR3 protein. This table holds more than 550,000 distinct CDR3 sequences, about 20% found once. The source material was blood. These receptors were obtained from a man aged 65 to 85 in good health.

The chain employs TRBV20-1 and TRBJ2-3, with TRBD2 identical over 7 bases. The CDR3 sequence is 16 residues long. Unmatched junction bases numbered 11, after V lost 2 bases and J lost 3 bases. Germline V gene data show CDR1 as DFQATT and CDR2 as SNEGSKA (reference sequence). In DNA, the CDR3 is TGCAGTGCTAGACTGCCGGGACTCGGGGGGACAGATACGCAGTATTTT. Amino acid sequence: CSARLPGLGGTDTQYF.

The genes are TRBV6-5 and TRBJ2-1, with 8 positions matching TRBD1. The CDR3 is 15 amino acids. Trimming cost V 5 bases and J 6 bases; bases outside gene matches: 9. Looked up from germline, CDR1 is MNHEY and CDR2 is SVGAGI. The CDR3 DNA sequence: TGTGCCAGCAGTATACAGGGGGTCCTCGGCAATGAGCAGTTCTTC. Its translation: CASSIQGVLGNEQFF.

The rearrangement links TRBV20-1 to TRBJ1-2, with TRBD1 matching over 8 bases. This CDR3 has 13 amino acids. V shed 2 bases and J 7 bases; nucleotides not matched to a gene: 6. The germline V gene has CDR1 DFQATT and CDR2 SNEGSKA (reference sequence). The CDR3 DNA reads TGCAGTGCTAGATTGACAGGGGTGGCTGGCTACACCTTC. Protein product: CSARLTGVAGYTF.

Only a few counts were recorded for this clonotype. CDR3 sequence (DNA): TGTGCCAGCAGAGGACAGGGGGCCGCTGAAGCTTTCTTT. Residues: CASRGQGAAEAFF. The chain links TRBV2 to TRBJ1-1, with TRBD1 matching over 11 bases. The CDR3 extends over 13 amino acids. CDR1 and CDR2 from the germline V gene are SNHLY and FYNNEI. V was pared by 6 bases and J by 6 bases, with 3 bases of the junction left unmatched.

The chain uses TRBV14 and TRBJ2-3, with D possibly being TRBD2 (6 bases). This CDR3 contains 16 residues. Trimming removed 3 bases from V and 0 bases from J, with 13 bases in between. Germline assignment: CDR1 SGHDN and CDR2 FVKESK. This CDR3 is CASSHPRGKSTDTQYF. The CDR3 DNA reads TGTGCCAGCAGCCACCCCCGCGGGAAAAGCACAGATACGCAGTATTTT.

The chain links TRBV12-3 or TRBV12-4 to TRBJ2-5; TRBD2 is a possible D gene (7 bases). The CDR3 is 15 residues long. Trimming left V 3 bases short and J 2 bases short, with 13 bases between. CDR3 sequence reads: CASSFGGLPQETQYF. The CDR3 region has the DNA TGTGCCAGCAGTTTCGGGGGGCTCCCGCAAGAGACCCAGTACTTC.

This clonotype was seen more than once but under ten times. This chain connects TRBV27 to TRBJ1-6; D may be TRBD1 (5 bases). CDR1 and CDR2 (germline): MNHEY, SMNVEV (reference sequence). V shed 6 bases and J shed 0 bases, with 18 bases lying between them. There are 18 residues in the CDR3. The CDR3 is CASSLAGTRGSYNSPLHF. The CDR3 DNA reads TGTGCCAGCAGCCTGGCGGGGACCCGGGGCTCCTATAATTCACCCCTCCACTTT.

This chain joins TRBV7-9 and TRBJ1-1; 7 nucleotides line up with TRBD1. V shed 10 bases and J 3 bases; nucleotides not matched to a gene: 8. The CDR3 extends over 13 amino acids. Per the germline V gene, CDR1 is SEHNR and CDR2 is FQNEAQ (reference sequence). The CDR3 loop is CATKGGSDTEAFF. In nucleotides, the CDR3 is TGTGCCACCAAAGGGGGCTCCGACACTGAAGCTTTCTTT.

The chain employs TRBV28 and TRBJ2-7, with D perhaps TRBD2 (6 bases). CDR1 is MDHEN, CDR2 SYDVKM, per germline. V lost 7 bases, J lost 3 bases, and 16 bases lay in between. CDR3 length: 14 residues. The chain's CDR3 is CASNLRGIGYEQYF. The DNA for the CDR3 is TGTGCCAGCAATTTGCGGGGCATTGGCTACGAGCAGTACTTC.

The chain carries TRBV6-1 and TRBJ2-1; 11 positions match TRBD2. The CDR3 contains 16 residues. The V segment lost 1 base and the J segment 7 bases; nucleotides outside the gene matches: 6. Germline-derived CDR1 and CDR2 are MNHNS and SASEGT. Here the CDR3 reads CASSEGGSGRGNEQFF. The CDR3 DNA is TGTGCCAGCAGTGAAGGGGGTAGCGGGAGGGGGAATGAGCAGTTCTTC.

The chain has TRBV28 and TRBJ1-2; no clear D gene. Germline V gene lookup returns CDR1 MDHEN and CDR2 SYDVKM. The CDR3 runs 11 residues. With 1 base removed from V and 3 bases from J, the gap between germline ends came to 0 bases. CDR3 in amino acids: CASSLYYGYTF. The CDR3 DNA is TGTGCCAGCAGTTTATACTATGGCTACACCTTC.

This chain links TRBV6-2 or TRBV6-3 with TRBJ2-1; possible D gene TRBD1, 6 bases. The ends were cut back, 2 bases at V and 2 bases at J, with 13 bases in the middle. Germline-derived CDR1 and CDR2 are MNHEY and SVGEGT. CDR3 size: 16 residues. This chain's CDR3 is CASSYTTGTPYNEQFF. The CDR3 DNA sequence: TGTGCCAGCAGTTACACCACAGGGACCCCCTACAATGAGCAGTTCTTC.

This clonotype was seen many times. This chain uses TRBV20-1 with TRBJ2-1, with 11 positions matching TRBD1. The V gene end was trimmed by 6 bases and the J gene end by 7 bases; junction bases not matched to a gene: 8. CDR3 size: 14 residues. Germline-derived CDR1 and CDR2 are DFQATT and SNEGSKA (reference sequence). The CDR3 region is CSAGGQGAWNEQFF. CDR3 DNA sequence: TGCAGTGCGGGTGGACAGGGGGCTTGGAATGAGCAGTTCTTC.

Of note for this clonotype: One end of the junction is discordant with germline, which a read error may explain. The V call is TRBV18, the J call TRBJ2-2; 12 bases are shared with TRBD2. Germline loops: CDR1 KGHSH, CDR2 LQKENI. The CDR3 totals 16 residues. In DNA form, the CDR3 reads TGCGCCAGCTCTCAACTAGCGGGAGGAAGTCCCGGGGAGCTGTTTTTT. As protein: CASSQLAGGSPGELFF.

The chain links TRBV19 to TRBJ1-2; D call uncertain. CDR3 size: 14 residues. The germline V and J ends were trimmed by 4 bases and 0 bases, with 9 bases remaining between them. Germline V CDR1 and CDR2: LNHDA, SQIVND (reference sequence). The CDR3 loop reads CASSTGRANYGYTF. CDR3 DNA sequence: TGTGCCAGTAGTACCGGGCGAGCTAACTATGGCTACACCTTC.

This clonotype was observed many times. Germline is not matched at one junction end, which may reflect a read error. The V gene is TRBV5-1, the J gene TRBJ1-5; TRBD1 is a possible D gene (5 bases). CDR1 is SGHRS, CDR2 YFSETQ, per germline. The CDR3 is made up of 13 amino acids. CDR3 protein: CASSRDSNQPQHF. DNA for the CDR3: TGTGCCAGCAGCCGGGACAGCAATCAGCCCCAGCATTTT. The full variable domain, its missing parts supplied by reference TRBV5-1 and TRBJ1-5, is KAGVTQTPRYLIKTRGQQVTLSCSPISGHRSVSWYQQTPGQGLQFLFEYFSETQRNKGNFPGRFSGRQFSNSRSEMNVSTLELGDSALYLCASSRDSNQPQHFGDGTRLSIL.

The rearrangement uses TRBV19 and TRBJ1-2; D unclear. This CDR3 is 15 amino acids long. CDR1 and CDR2 (germline): LNHDA, SQIVND (reference sequence). Trimming stripped 4 bases from V and 9 bases from J, with 21 bases between. CDR3 sequence: CASSTMRASRRSYTF. DNA for the CDR3: TGTGCCAGTAGTACCATGAGGGCAAGCCGGAGAAGCTACACCTTC.

The gene calls are TRBV20-1 and TRBJ2-3; 11 bases map to TRBD2. V trimming: 6 bases; J trimming: 1 base; junction bases outside the gene matches: 6. The CDR3 sequence is 15 residues long. Germline V gene data show CDR1 as DFQATT and CDR2 as SNEGSKA (reference sequence). CDR3 in DNA: TGCAGTGCCCCGAGACTAGCGGGGCGCACAGATACGCAGTATTTT. Protein product: CSAPRLAGRTDTQYF.

V is TRBV7-9 and J is TRBJ1-1; D call uncertain. Germline CDR1 is SEHNR and CDR2 is FQNEAQ (reference sequence). V was shortened by 2 bases and J by 1 base, with 8 bases between the two germline ends. This CDR3 has 14 amino acids. The CDR3 here is CASSLNRKNTEAFF. The CDR3 DNA is TGTGCCAGCAGCTTAAACAGAAAGAACACTGAAGCTTTCTTT.